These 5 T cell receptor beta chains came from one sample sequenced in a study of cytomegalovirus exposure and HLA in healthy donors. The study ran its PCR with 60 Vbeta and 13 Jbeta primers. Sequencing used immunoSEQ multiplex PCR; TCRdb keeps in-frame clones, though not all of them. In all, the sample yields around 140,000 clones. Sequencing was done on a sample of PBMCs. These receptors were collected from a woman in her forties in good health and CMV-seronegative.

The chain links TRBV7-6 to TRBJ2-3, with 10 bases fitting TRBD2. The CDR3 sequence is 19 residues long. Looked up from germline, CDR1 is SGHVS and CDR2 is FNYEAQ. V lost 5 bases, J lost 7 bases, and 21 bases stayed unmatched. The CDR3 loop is CASSGTAGGPLRFHHTQYF. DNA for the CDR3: TGTGCCAGCAGCGGTACAGCGGGGGGGCCACTACGCTTTCACCATACGCAGTATTTT.

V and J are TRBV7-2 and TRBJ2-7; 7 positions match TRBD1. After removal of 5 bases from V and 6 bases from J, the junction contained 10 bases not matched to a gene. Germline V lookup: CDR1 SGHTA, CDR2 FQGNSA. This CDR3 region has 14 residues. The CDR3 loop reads CASSKRDRVGEQYF. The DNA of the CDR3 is TGTGCCAGCAGCAAACGTGACAGGGTCGGCGAGCAGTACTTC.

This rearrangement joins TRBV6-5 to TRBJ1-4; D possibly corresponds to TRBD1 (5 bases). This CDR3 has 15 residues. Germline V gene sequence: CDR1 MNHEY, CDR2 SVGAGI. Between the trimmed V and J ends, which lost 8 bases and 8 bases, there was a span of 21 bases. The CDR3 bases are TGTGCCAGCGGGCTGGACTCCGGGGGGTGGGAAAAACTGTTTTTT. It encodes CASGLDSGGWEKLFF.

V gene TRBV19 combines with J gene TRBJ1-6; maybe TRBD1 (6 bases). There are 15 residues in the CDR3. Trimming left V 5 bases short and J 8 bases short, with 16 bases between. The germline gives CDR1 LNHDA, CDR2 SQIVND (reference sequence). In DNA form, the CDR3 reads TGTGCCAGTAGTGTTCCCAGGGGAATTTATTCACCCCTCCACTTT. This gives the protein CASSVPRGIYSPLHF. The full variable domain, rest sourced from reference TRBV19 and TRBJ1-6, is DGGITQSPKYLFRKEGQNVTLSCEQNLNHDAMYWYRQDPGQGLRLIYYSQIVNDFQKGDIAEGYSVSREKKESFPLTVTSAQKNPTAFYLCASSVPRGIYSPLHFGNGTRLTVT.

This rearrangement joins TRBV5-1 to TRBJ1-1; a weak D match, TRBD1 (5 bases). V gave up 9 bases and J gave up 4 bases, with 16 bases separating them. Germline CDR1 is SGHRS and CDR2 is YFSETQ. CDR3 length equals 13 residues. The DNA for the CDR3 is TGCGCCACCCGTTTGGGGGGAGGCACTGAAGCTTTCTTT. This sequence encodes CATRLGGGTEAFF.